Included here is one T cell receptor beta chain sequence, with context. The antigen is unknown. The data were taken from a study of CD4 T cells in relation to SARS-CoV-2 and coronaviruses. CDR1 is SQVTM, CDR2 ANQGSEA, per germline. The ends lost 3 bases at V and 1 base at J; junction bases unmatched: 16. The CDR3 totals 19 residues. Measured with immunoSEQ multiplex PCR; TCRdb has only the in-frame clones, and not every one. The table includes about 43,000 clones, about 80% detected once. The sequenced material came from naive CD4+ T cells from PBMCs, cultured in vitro. Subset defined: naive CD4+ T cells isolated by negative enrichment. The source is an adult with COVID-19. The gene calls are TRBV29-1 and TRBJ2-1; TRBD2 aligns across 9 bases. CDR3 DNA sequence: TGCAGCGTTGAGGTAGGGGCCCTTAGCGGGAGTTGGTCCTACAATGAGCAGTTCTTC. It encodes CSVEVGALSGSWSYNEQFF.